Each of the 21 T cell receptor beta chains below was sequenced from the same sample in a study of identical twins. Via MiXCR, TCRdb re-called the 5' RACE reads, giving one row per CDR3 protein. Of 450,000 to 650,000 distinct CDR3 sequences detected, roughly 15% appear once; the ten largest clones hold roughly 0.4%. These data were likewise used in another study, on yellow fever vaccine responses in identical twins.

Material: CD4+ T cells sorted from blood. These receptor sequences come from a woman aged 18 to 35 in good health.

This clonotype occurred a few times. As DNA, the CDR3 is TGTGCCATCAGTGAGTCCGGAAACACCCCCTACGAGCAGTACTTC. As protein: CAISESGNTPYEQYF. V usage is TRBV10-3 and J usage is TRBJ2-7; D call uncertain. This CDR3 has 15 amino acids. Germline CDR1 reads ENHRY; CDR2 reads SYGVKD. The ends were cut back, 0 bases at V and 2 bases at J, with 11 bases in the middle.

The chain combines TRBV11-2 with TRBJ2-5; D is ambiguous. Germline CDR1 is SGHAT and CDR2 is FQNNGV. The CDR3 is made up of 13 amino acids. Trimming took off 0 bases at V and 9 bases at J, with 11 bases between the two ends. CDR3 region: CASSLDSPVAQYF. The CDR3 DNA reads TGTGCCAGCAGCTTAGATTCCCCCGTGGCCCAGTACTTC.

The V gene is TRBV13, the J gene TRBJ2-1; tentative D call: TRBD2 (6 bases). Per germline, CDR1 PRHDT and CDR2 FYEKMQ (reference sequence). V was shortened by 5 bases and J by 3 bases, with 17 bases between the two germline ends. CDR3 size: 16 residues. Here the CDR3 DNA reads TGTGCCAGCAGCCCGTCATTGGGCGGGGTCTACAATGAGCAGTTCTTC. Amino acids: CASSPSLGGVYNEQFF.

DNA of the CDR3: TGTGCCAGCAGCCGCCGGGACCCTTTCGGAGCTTTCTTT. Translated, it gives CASSRRDPFGAFF. The V gene is TRBV5-6, the J gene TRBJ1-1, with D possibly being TRBD1 (5 bases). Trimming left V 4 bases short and J 10 bases short, with 17 bases between. The CDR3 is 13 amino acids. Germline V gene lookup returns CDR1 SGHDT and CDR2 YYEEEE.

To note about this clonotype: One end of the junction is discordant with germline, which a read error may explain. The V gene is TRBV5-1, the J gene TRBJ2-1; TRBD1 or TRBD2 may be the D gene (6 bases each). The CDR3 is 17 amino acids. The germline V gene has CDR1 SGHRS and CDR2 YFSETQ. The chain's CDR3 is CACSLGGSGAPRDEQFF. The CDR3 DNA is TGCGCCTGCAGCTTGGGGGGATCGGGGGCCCCTCGCGATGAGCAGTTCTTC.

V and J are TRBV28 and TRBJ2-7, with 10 bases identical to TRBD1. The CDR3 spans 14 residues. CDR1 MDHEN and CDR2 SYDVKM come from the germline V gene. V shed 5 bases and J 6 bases; nucleotides not matched to a gene: 7. The CDR3 is CASSPRDRGREQYF. The CDR3 DNA follows: TGTGCCAGCAGTCCCCGGGACAGGGGACGCGAGCAGTACTTC. Combining the CDR3 with reference TRBV28 and TRBJ2-7 gives the whole variable domain DVKVTQSSRYLVKRTGEKVFLECVQDMDHENMFWYRQDPGLGLRLIYFSYDVKMKEKGDIPEGYSVSREKKERFSLILESASTNQTSMYLCASSPRDRGREQYFGPGTRLTVT.

The chain uses TRBV20-1 and TRBJ2-2; 8 nucleotides align to TRBD1. V was pared by 2 bases and J by 7 bases, with 9 bases of the junction left unmatched. Germline loops: CDR1 DFQATT, CDR2 SNEGSKA (reference sequence). The CDR3 covers 15 residues. The CDR3 spells CSARPGTGGSGELFF. The CDR3 coding sequence is TGCAGTGCTAGACCCGGGACAGGCGGTAGCGGGGAGCTGTTTTTT.

This clonotype was observed a few times. The V and J genes are TRBV3-1 and TRBJ2-2; no definite D call. The CDR3 is 12 residues long. CDR1 is LGHDT, CDR2 YNNKEL, per germline (reference sequence). V lost 0 bases and J lost 10, with 6 bases in between. CDR3 DNA: TGTGCCAGCAGCCAAGACGGCGTGGAGCTGTTTTTT. Translation gives CASSQDGVELFF.

This clonotype has more than one count but fewer than ten. The CDR3 here is CASSLGFGGQGGYTF. In DNA form, the CDR3 reads TGTGCCAGCAGTTTAGGGTTCGGGGGGCAAGGTGGCTACACCTTC. This rearrangement joins TRBV12-3 or TRBV12-4 to TRBJ1-2; maybe TRBD1 (6 bases). The CDR3 is made up of 15 amino acids. Trimming left V 1 base short and J 7 bases short, with 16 bases between.

This clonotype was detected many times. The V gene is TRBV7-2, the J gene TRBJ2-1; 10 bases match TRBD2. There are 13 residues in the CDR3. Germline trimming cut 7 bases from V and 7 bases from J; bases unmatched to any gene: 4. Germline values: CDR1 SGHTA, CDR2 FQGNSA. Here the CDR3 reads CASKSGRGNEQFF. DNA for the CDR3: TGTGCCAGCAAGAGCGGGAGGGGTAATGAGCAGTTCTTC. Full variable domain (rest looked up from reference TRBV7-2 and TRBJ2-1): GAGVSQSPSNKVTEKGKDVELRCDPISGHTALYWYRQSLGQGLEFLIYFQGNSAPDKSGLPSDRFSAERTGGSVSTLTIQRTQQEDSAVYLCASKSGRGNEQFFGPGTRLTVL.

This clonotype was observed a few times. This chain joins TRBV10-3 and TRBJ2-7, with 10 positions matching TRBD2. Trimming removed 4 bases from V and 3 bases from J; junction bases left unmatched: 3. Germline CDR1 and CDR2: ENHRY and SYGVKD. CDR3 length equals 14 residues. The CDR3 loop reads CAISGLAGVYEQYF. The CDR3 DNA sequence: TGTGCCATCAGTGGGCTAGCGGGAGTCTACGAGCAGTACTTC.

The chain uses TRBV5-5 and TRBJ2-7; no reliable D call. From germline, CDR1 is SGHKS and CDR2 YYEKEE (reference sequence). Trimming took 4 bases from V and 0 from J, leaving 14 bases between them. The CDR3 runs to 15 residues. The CDR3 DNA follows: TGTGCCAGCAGCCGAGCGTTAACGTTCTCCTACGAGCAGTACTTC. It codes for CASSRALTFSYEQYF.

This chain uses TRBV24-1 with TRBJ2-1, with 11 bases fitting TRBD2. The CDR3 loop spans 18 amino acids. Germline CDR1 KGHDR, CDR2 SFDVKD. V lost 6 bases to trimming and J lost 1 base; unmatched junction nucleotides: 10. CDR3 sequence (DNA): TGTGCCACCAGTCGCGGGACAGGGACTAGCGGATCCTACAATGAGCAGTTCTTC. It yields the protein CATSRGTGTSGSYNEQFF.

This clonotype was detected only a few times. This chain links TRBV20-1 with TRBJ2-1, with 9 bases lining up with TRBD1. Germline V gene lookup returns CDR1 DFQATT and CDR2 SNEGSKA (reference sequence). V shed 6 bases and J 4 bases; nucleotides not matched to a gene: 4. The CDR3 loop spans 13 amino acids. CDR3 DNA sequence: TGCAGTGCCACGGACAGGGGTTACAATGAGCAGTTCTTC. As protein: CSATDRGYNEQFF.

This clonotype was counted between two and nine times. The gene calls are TRBV10-3 and TRBJ2-1; D possibly corresponds to TRBD2 (5 bases). Germline V gives CDR1 ENHRY, CDR2 SYGVKD. Trimming took 2 bases from V and 3 from J, leaving 11 bases between them. The CDR3 spans 15 residues. CDR3 residues: CAISEDPAVYNEQFF. The CDR3 region has the DNA TGTGCCATCAGTGAGGATCCAGCGGTCTACAATGAGCAGTTCTTC.

In its sample, this clonotype was seen a few times. J is TRBJ2-3 and V is TRBV7-8; D perhaps matches TRBD2 (5 bases). Germline V CDR1 and CDR2: SGHVS, FQNEAQ. The CDR3 is made up of 14 amino acids. Trimming removed 4 bases at V and 1 base at J, with 9 bases between. The CDR3 nucleotides read TGTGCCAGCAGCTACAGCGGCCGCACAGATACGCAGTATTTT. It codes for CASSYSGRTDTQYF.

CDR3 in amino acids: CASSDGRSNSPLHF. The CDR3 bases are TGTGCCAGCAGTGACGGGAGGAGTAATTCACCCCTCCACTTT. The chain is built from TRBV2 and TRBJ1-6; D not certain. This CDR3 has 14 amino acids. CDR1 is SNHLY, CDR2 FYNNEI, per germline. V was trimmed by 3 bases and J by 6 bases, leaving 9 bases between them.

This clonotype has just a few counts. The chain uses TRBV10-3 and TRBJ2-7, with TRBD2 identical over 13 bases. Germline V lookup: CDR1 ENHRY, CDR2 SYGVKD. The CDR3 is 14 amino acids. Trimming cost V 6 bases and J 5 bases; bases outside gene matches: 4. CDR3 sequence: CAIRGTSGNDEQYF. For the CDR3, the DNA is TGTGCCATCAGGGGGACTAGCGGGAACGACGAGCAGTACTTC.

The CDR3 coding sequence is TGTGCCAGCAGTTTTGCAGGGAGAAATCAGCCCCAGCATTTT. Translation gives CASSFAGRNQPQHF. This chain connects TRBV28 to TRBJ1-5, with D perhaps TRBD1 (5 bases). The V and J ends lost 3 bases and 4 bases respectively, with 10 bases between them. Germline assignment: CDR1 MDHEN and CDR2 SYDVKM. The CDR3 runs 14 residues.

The V gene is TRBV5-6, the J gene TRBJ2-3, with D possibly being TRBD2 (6 bases). Germline CDR1 is SGHDT and CDR2 is YYEEEE. The ends were cut back, 2 bases at V and 2 bases at J, with 9 bases in the middle. This CDR3 is built from 14 residues. The CDR3 here is CASSFRLDTDTQYF. DNA of the CDR3: TGTGCCAGCAGCTTCAGACTAGACACAGATACGCAGTATTTT.

The table lists this clonotype with a few counts. The genes are TRBV5-1 and TRBJ2-2; D may be TRBD1 (6 bases). V lost 0 bases and J 4 bases, leaving 13 bases between the germline ends. Per the germline V gene, CDR1 is SGHRS and CDR2 is YFSETQ. The CDR3 is made up of 16 amino acids. This CDR3 reads CASSLALGASTGELFF. The CDR3 DNA sequence: TGCGCCAGCAGCTTGGCCTTGGGGGCCTCCACCGGGGAGCTGTTTTTT.